This T cell receptor (beta chain) was identified during a study of blood T cells in healthy people across ages (dated by TCRdb to the mid-2010s). Study-level background: Template switching captured roughly one uniquely barcoded TCR beta cDNA molecule per two T cells in model experiments. Using deep sequencing normalized with unique cDNA molecular identifiers, the study measured how TCR beta repertoire diversity changes with age. The donors were divided into four age groups: young (average approximately 16 years), middle-aged (approximately 41), aged (about 60) and long-lived (around 80). For two donors (one aged 18 to 29 and one aged 80 or older), the study analyzed two additional independent replicas of 1 million unique cDNA reads from the same blood draw. General findings and caveats noted by the study authors: Estimates of total diversity based on one million sequenced T cells were considered lower bounds and underestimates. There was a strong correlation between observed TCR beta diversity and the percentage of naive T cells measured by flow cytometry. As age increased, observed TCR beta diversity per million T cells dropped in a roughly linear way, and a significant reduction was already evident by age 40. The CMV infection status of donors was not known, potentially confounding age-related changes in expanded clonotypes. Bulk unsorted PBMC profiling prevented conclusive comparison of naive and antigen-experienced compartments. Compared with the aged group, the long-lived group had more naive CD4+ T cells, fewer expanded clones and increased TCR diversity, suggesting age selection.

Preparation of the library involved 5' RACE. The sequencer was an Illumina HiSeq 2500. A second PCR of roughly 7 to 12 cycles was performed with a sample-barcoded 5' primer and a J-beta primer mix. Each TCR beta cDNA molecule received a unique molecular identifier from a template-switch 5' adaptor carrying 12 random nucleotides. Each sample yielded at least 3 million CDR3-containing paired-end reads. First-strand cDNA synthesis was performed from all RNA using the Mint cDNA synthesis kit, with priming by a TRBC-specific oligonucleotide. All cDNA was treated with uracil-DNA glycosylase and then went through a first 18-cycle PCR with the universal primers M1SS and BC2_uni_R. On the authors' methods: Each sample was normalized by randomly selecting 1 million high-quality reads, each carrying a distinct molecular identifier. Reads sharing molecular identifiers were discarded rather than binned into consensus sequences. MiTCR, run with a Q25 quality threshold and the strictest error-elimination algorithm, handled CDR3 identification, clonotype clustering and error correction. A nonparametric unseen species model using Euler transformation provided a lower-bound estimate of total TCR beta diversity. TCRdb applied fastp at Q25 and MiXCR to the public reads, then kept only in-frame beta chains. Rows are combined by CDR3 protein, so each entry shows the most common genes and DNA. The V and J calls shown here were made by TCRdb, not taken from the authors' results. Counted in this sample were some 760,000 distinct CDR3 sequences; roughly 25% of them appeared once. 9% to 9.5% of the sample rests with the top ten.

The CDR3 measures 15 amino acids from cysteine to phenylalanine. Only the CDR3 part of the read is kept: 45 bases, read in frame from the first base. V loses 2 bases, J loses 0 bases, and the germline ends lie 8 bases apart. Looking up the germline V gene yields CDR1 MDHEN and CDR2 SYDVKM. Turning to this clonotype: Its antigen is currently not known. Within one base of it there is no much larger clone, and no base qualities were kept.

The donors were roughly 38 Caucasian individuals from Russia, aged roughly 6 to 90 years, who were systemically healthy. Each donor gave around 9 milliliters of peripheral blood, collected into EDTA-treated Vacutainer tubes. PBMCs were isolated by Ficoll-Paque density-gradient centrifugation, with at least 7 million obtained per sample. Total RNA was extracted from PBMCs with Trizol reagent, with at least 5.5 micrograms obtained per sample. For every donor, an aliquot of PBMCs went through flow cytometry to measure the percentages of naive CD45RAhigh/CD27high T cells. This sample was shared with a second study, whose subject was T cells of mothers and their children. Looking at the second paper: Nine systemically healthy Caucasian individuals served as donors, namely three mothers together with their six children. cDNA synthesis used all of the extracted RNA, with approximately 1.4 ug of RNA in each 15 ul reaction. In the second PCR, sample barcodes and 2-4 random nucleotides were introduced via the M1S primer. Over 8.5 million TCR beta CDR3 reads were obtained for each mother, and some 3.1 million reads were obtained for each child. In both related and unrelated pairs, thymic selection shapes the output of TCR recombination in a similar way, with inherited differences having only a minor effect. Normalized repertoire overlap was always slightly but never significantly higher in related than unrelated mother-child pairs. Persistent microchimeric T cell clones were not detected, at a sensitivity of approximately 100 clones per million clonotypes. Deep NGS was used in the study to compare the TCR beta repertoires of mothers and children and to look for features that separate related mother-child pairs from unrelated individuals. On average, the children were about 10 +/- 4 years old, while the mothers were approximately 41 +/- 4 years old. After adapter ligation was performed with NEBNext reagents, the libraries were sequenced on an Illumina HiSeq 2000 with 100+100 nt paired-end reads. Mother and child libraries were prepared a month apart and sequenced in separate runs to prevent cross-contamination. Each donor had between about 450,000 and 2,100,000 distinct TCR beta clonotypes identified. Naive TCR beta clonotypes were estimated from low-frequency clonotypes matched to each donor's FACS-determined naive share, without sorting.

The sample was blood. The TCR originated in a boy younger than 18 in good health. Rearrangement joined TRBV28 to TRBJ2-1, with the D gene too uncertain to name. In nucleotides, the sequence is TGTGCCAGCAGTTTACCGGCAAGCTCCTACAATGAGCAGTTCTTC. Protein translation: CASSLPASSYNEQFF.